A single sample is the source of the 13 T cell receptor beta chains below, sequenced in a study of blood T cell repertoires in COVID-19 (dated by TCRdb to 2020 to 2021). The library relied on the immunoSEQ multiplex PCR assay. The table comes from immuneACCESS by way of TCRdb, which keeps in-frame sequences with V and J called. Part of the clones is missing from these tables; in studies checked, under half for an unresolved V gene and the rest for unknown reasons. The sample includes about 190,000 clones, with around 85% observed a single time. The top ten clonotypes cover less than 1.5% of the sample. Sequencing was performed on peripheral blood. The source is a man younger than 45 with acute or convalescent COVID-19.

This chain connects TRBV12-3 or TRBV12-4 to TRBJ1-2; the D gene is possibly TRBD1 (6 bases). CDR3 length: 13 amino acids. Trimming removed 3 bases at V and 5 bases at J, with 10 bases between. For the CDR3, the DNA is TGTGCCAGCAGTTTTGGGGGCAGGTATGGCTACACCTTC. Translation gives CASSFGGRYGYTF.

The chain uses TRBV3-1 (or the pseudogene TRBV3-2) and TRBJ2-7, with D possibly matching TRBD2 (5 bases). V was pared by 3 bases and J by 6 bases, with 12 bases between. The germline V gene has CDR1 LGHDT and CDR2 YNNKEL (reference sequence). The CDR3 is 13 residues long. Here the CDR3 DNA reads TGTGCCAGCAGCCATCTGGGGAGAGGCGAGCAGTACTTC. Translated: CASSHLGRGEQYF.

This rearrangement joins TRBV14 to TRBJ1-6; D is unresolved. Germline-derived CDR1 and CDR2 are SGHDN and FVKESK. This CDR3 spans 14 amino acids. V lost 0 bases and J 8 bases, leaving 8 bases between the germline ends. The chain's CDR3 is CASSQETRDSPLHF. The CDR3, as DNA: TGTGCCAGCAGCCAAGAGACGAGGGATTCACCCCTCCACTTT.

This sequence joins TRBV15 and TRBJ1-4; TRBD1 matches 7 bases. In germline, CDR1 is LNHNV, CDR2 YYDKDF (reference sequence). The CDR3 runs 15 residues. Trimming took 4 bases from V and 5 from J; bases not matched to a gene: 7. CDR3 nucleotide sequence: TGTGCCACCAGCAACAGACAGGGACCAAATGAAAAACTGTTTTTT. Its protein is CATSNRQGPNEKLFF. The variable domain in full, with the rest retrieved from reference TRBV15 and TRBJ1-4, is DAMVIQNPRYQVTQFGKPVTLSCSQTLNHNVMYWYQQKSSQAPKLLFHYYDKDFNNEADTPDNFQSRRPNTSFCFLDIRSPGLGDTAMYLCATSNRQGPNEKLFFGSGTQLSVL.

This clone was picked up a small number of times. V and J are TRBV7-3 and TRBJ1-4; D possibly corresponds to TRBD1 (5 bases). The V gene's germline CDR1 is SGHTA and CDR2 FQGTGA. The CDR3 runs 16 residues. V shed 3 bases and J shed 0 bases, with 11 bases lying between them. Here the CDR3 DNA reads TGTGCCAGCAGCTTGAAGGGGATTTCAACTAATGAAAAACTGTTTTTT. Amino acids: CASSLKGISTNEKLFF.

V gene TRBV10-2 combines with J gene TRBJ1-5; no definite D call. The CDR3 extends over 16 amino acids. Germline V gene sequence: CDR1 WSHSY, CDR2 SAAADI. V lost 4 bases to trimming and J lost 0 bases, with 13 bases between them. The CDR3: CASSAPTGNSNQPQHF. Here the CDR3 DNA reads TGCGCCAGCAGTGCCCCCACGGGAAATAGCAATCAGCCCCAGCATTTT.

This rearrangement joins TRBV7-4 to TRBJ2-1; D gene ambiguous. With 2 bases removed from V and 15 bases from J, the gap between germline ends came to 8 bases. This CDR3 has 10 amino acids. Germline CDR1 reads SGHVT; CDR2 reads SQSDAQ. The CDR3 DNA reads TGTGCCAGCAGCTTACGGTACTGGTTCTTC. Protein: CASSLRYWFF.

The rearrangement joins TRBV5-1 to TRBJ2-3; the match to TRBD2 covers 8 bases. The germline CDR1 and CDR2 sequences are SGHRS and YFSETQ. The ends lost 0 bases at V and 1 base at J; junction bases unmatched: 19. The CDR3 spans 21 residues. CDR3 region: CASSLDFRLASGPSGTDTQYF. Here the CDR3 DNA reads TGCGCCAGCAGCTTGGATTTCCGACTAGCGAGTGGTCCGAGTGGCACAGATACGCAGTATTTT.

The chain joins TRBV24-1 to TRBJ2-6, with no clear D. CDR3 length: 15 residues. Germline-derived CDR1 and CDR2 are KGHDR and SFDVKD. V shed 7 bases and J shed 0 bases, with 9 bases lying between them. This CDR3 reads CATSTSRSGANVLTF. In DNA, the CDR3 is TGTGCCACCAGCACCAGTCGCTCTGGGGCCAACGTCCTGACTTTC.

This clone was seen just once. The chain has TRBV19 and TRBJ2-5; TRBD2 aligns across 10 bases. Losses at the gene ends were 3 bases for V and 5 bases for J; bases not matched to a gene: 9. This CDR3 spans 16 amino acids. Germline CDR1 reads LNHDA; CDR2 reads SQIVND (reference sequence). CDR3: CASSIISGRERETQYF. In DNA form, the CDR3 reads TGTGCCAGTAGTATTATAAGCGGGAGGGAACGGGAGACCCAGTACTTC. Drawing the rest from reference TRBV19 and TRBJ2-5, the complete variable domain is DGGITQSPKYLFRKEGQNVTLSCEQNLNHDAMYWYRQDPGQGLRLIYYSQIVNDFQKGDIAEGYSVSREKKESFPLTVTSAQKNPTAFYLCASSIISGRERETQYFGPGTRLLVL.

For the CDR3, the DNA is TGTGCCAGCGTAGGCGACCGGGACAGGGGTATTTCGGAGACCCAGTACTTC. It codes for CASVGDRDRGISETQYF. V is TRBV2 and J is TRBJ2-5, with 10 bases fitting TRBD1. V was pared by 8 bases and J by 5 bases, with 17 bases of the junction left unmatched. The CDR3 totals 17 residues. Per the germline V gene, CDR1 is SNHLY and CDR2 is FYNNEI.

CDR3 in amino acids: CATSDPGDRGDTQYF. The CDR3 bases are TGTGCCACCAGTGATCCTGGGGACAGGGGAGATACGCAGTATTTT. This sequence joins TRBV24-1 and TRBJ2-3; 10 bases match TRBD1. CDR3 size: 15 residues. Germline V gene data show CDR1 as KGHDR and CDR2 as SFDVKD. Trimming removed 3 bases from V and 5 bases from J; junction bases left unmatched: 4.

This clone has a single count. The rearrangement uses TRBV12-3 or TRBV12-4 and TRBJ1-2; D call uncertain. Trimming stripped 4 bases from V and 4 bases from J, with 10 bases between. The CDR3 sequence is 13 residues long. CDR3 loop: CASSSAVSYGYTF. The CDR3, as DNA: TGTGCCAGCAGTTCAGCCGTTTCCTATGGCTACACCTTC.